This T cell receptor (beta chain) appears in the sequencing data of a study of blood T cell repertoires in COVID-19. Overall study context: Samples taken during acute and convalescent COVID-19 were collected in the United States, Italy and Spain. T cells, B-cell-depleted T cells, or PBMCs provided the cDNA or gDNA that served as material.

In the authors' methods: It was from reference gene primer amplification that nucleated cell counts were estimated. Clones were sequenced by immunoSEQ multiplex PCR, and TCRdb holds only the in-frame ones, with some missing. From that table come the V and J calls and clone size; the DNA was used to work out D and trimming. The sample yields about 240,000 clones, just under 85% seen once. This CDR3 region has 16 residues. Germline CDR1 is LNHDA and CDR2 is SQIVND (reference sequence). Between the trimmed V and J ends, which lost 3 bases and 2 bases, there was a span of 16 bases. This receptor was obtained from a man aged 50 or older with acute or convalescent COVID-19. Sample: peripheral blood. This chain connects TRBV19 to TRBJ1-1, with D uncertain. The CDR3 bases are TGTGCCAGTAGTATTGAGGTCCGGTCGCACAACACTGAAGCTTTCTTT. Translation: CASSIEVRSHNTEAFF.